These 14 T cell receptor beta chains were sequenced from one sample in a study of tumor-infiltrating lymphocytes in oesophageal squamous cell carcinoma. Each CDR3 protein gets one entry after TCRdb re-called the PCR reads with MiXCR. This repertoire shows some 20,000 distinct CDR3 sequences, 50% found once; its top ten account for 23%. Specimen: esophageal tumor tissue. The receptors here all came from a male donor with esophageal squamous cell carcinoma.

V is TRBV7-3 and J is TRBJ1-2; D ambiguous. CDR3 length: 15 residues. The germline CDR1 and CDR2 sequences are SGHTA and FQGTGA. V was trimmed by 0 bases and J by 0 bases, leaving 8 bases between them. As DNA, the CDR3 is TGTGCCAGCAGCTTAACGCGAGGATCTAACTATGGCTACACCTTC. Protein: CASSLTRGSNYGYTF.

The table lists this clonotype with a few counts. The chain recombines TRBV7-2 with TRBJ2-1; tentative D call: TRBD1 (5 bases). The tail of the sequence fits TRBJ2-7 better, so the J call may be wrong. The V gene's germline CDR1 is SGHTA and CDR2 FQGNSA. This CDR3 is built from 14 residues. CDR3: CASSLVTASYEQYF. CDR3 coding DNA: TGTGCCAGCAGCTTAGTGACAGCTTCCTACGAGCAGTACTTC.

The V and J genes are TRBV5-1 and TRBJ2-7; possible D gene TRBD1, 6 bases. The CDR3 runs 15 residues. Trimming pared 3 bases from V and 1 base from J, leaving 14 bases between. CDR1 and CDR2 from the germline V gene are SGHRS and YFSETQ. CDR3 in amino acids: CASSWGTFNSYEQYF. The CDR3 DNA is TGCGCCAGCAGCTGGGGGACATTTAATTCCTACGAGCAGTACTTC.

This clonotype was detected many times. V and J are TRBV24-1 and TRBJ1-6; D not resolved. CDR3 length: 14 amino acids. Germline V gene lookup returns CDR1 KGHDR and CDR2 SFDVKD. The germline V and J ends were trimmed by 4 bases and 6 bases, with 9 bases remaining between them. CDR3 in amino acids: CATSDGRSNSPLHF. The CDR3 DNA reads as TGTGCCACCAGTGACGGACGGAGTAATTCACCCCTCCACTTT.

V usage is TRBV7-4 and J usage is TRBJ2-5; no reliable D call. The CDR3 sequence is 15 residues long. Germline CDR1 reads SGHVT; CDR2 reads SQSDAQ. The V gene lost 2 bases and the J gene lost 1 base, with 11 bases spanning the gap. In DNA form, the CDR3 reads TGTGCCAGCAGCTTAAGAGCGTCTGCCCAAGAGACCCAGTACTTC. Protein product: CASSLRASAQETQYF.

The rearrangement links TRBV28 to TRBJ2-1, with D unresolved. The end of the DNA is better explained by TRBJ1-2, so the J call may be wrong. Germline V lookup: CDR1 MDHEN, CDR2 SYDVKM. CDR3 length equals 11 residues. This chain's CDR3 is CASGIGYGYTF. CDR3 sequence (DNA): TGTGCCTCGGGGATTGGCTATGGCTACACCTTC.

The table lists this clonotype with a few counts. The V call is TRBV7-2, the J call TRBJ2-2, with 10 bases aligning to TRBD2. From germline, CDR1 is SGHTA and CDR2 FQGNSA. V trimming: 2 bases; J trimming: 6 bases; junction bases outside the gene matches: 6. The CDR3 is made up of 16 amino acids. CDR3 region: CASSLRTSGTAGELFF. The CDR3 DNA follows: TGTGCCAGCAGCTTACGGACTAGCGGTACGGCCGGGGAGCTGTTTTTT.

This chain connects TRBV7-8 to TRBJ2-3; 12 nucleotides align to TRBD2. The CDR3 contains 16 residues. Per germline, CDR1 SGHVS and CDR2 FQNEAQ. The V gene end was trimmed by 5 bases and the J gene end by 3 bases; junction bases not matched to a gene: 6. The CDR3 protein is CASSRWTSGNTDTQYF. CDR3 nucleotides: TGTGCCAGCAGCAGATGGACTAGCGGGAATACAGATACGCAGTATTTT.

This clonotype was seen many times. Compared with germline, one end of the junction differs, possibly owing to a read error. The chain recombines TRBV4-3 with TRBJ2-7; 8 bases line up with TRBD1. Germline V CDR1 and CDR2: LGHNA, YSLEER. This CDR3 has 16 residues. The CDR3 nucleotides read TGCGCCAGCAGCCAAGATGTGACAGGGGTTAATTCACCCCTCCACTTC. Translating gives CASSQDVTGVNSPLHF.

This clonotype has at least ten counts. This sequence may be a read error, since a much larger clone differs from it by one base. The gene calls are TRBV10-3 and TRBJ2-1; tentatively, D is TRBD1 or TRBD2 (6 bases each). The DNA end is more similar to TRBJ2-7, so the J call may be wrong. CDR1 and CDR2 (germline): ENHRY, SYGVKD. This CDR3 region has 13 residues. CDR3 coding DNA: TGTGCCATCAAGGGGGGTTCAGGAAATGAGCAGTACTTC. Protein product: CAIKGGSGNEQYF.

The sample holds a few counts of this clonotype. This sequence joins TRBV12-3 or TRBV12-4 and TRBJ2-5; 11 bases match TRBD1. The CDR3 is made up of 14 amino acids. J gave up 5 bases and V 7 bases, and 6 bases lay outside the gene matches. The CDR3 DNA sequence: TGTGCCAGCATTCGGACAGGGGGCATGGAGACCCAGTACTTC. Translated, it gives CASIRTGGMETQYF.

J is TRBJ2-7 and V is TRBV5-6, with D perhaps matching TRBD2 (7 bases). Trimming left V 4 bases short and J 2 bases short, with 19 bases between. CDR1 is SGHDT and CDR2 is YYEEEE in the germline V gene. The CDR3 contains 16 residues. The CDR3 reads CASSGGAGEGTYEQYF. DNA for the CDR3: TGTGCCAGCAGCGGAGGGGCAGGGGAGGGCACCTACGAGCAGTACTTC.

This sequence joins TRBV7-6 and TRBJ2-5, with TRBD1 as a possible D gene (6 bases). The J call may be faulty, since TRBJ2-7 better matches the DNA end. CDR1 is SGHVS, CDR2 FNYEAQ, per germline. CDR3 length: 13 residues. The CDR3 loop reads CASSRTVTYEQYF. Written as DNA, the CDR3 is TGTGCCAGCAGCCGGACAGTGACCTACGAGCAGTACTTC.

Ten or more counts support this clonotype. J is TRBJ2-7 and V is TRBV10-2; weak D call: TRBD2 (6 bases). Germline loops: CDR1 WSHSY, CDR2 SAAADI. Trimming cost V 10 bases and J 7 bases, with 17 bases left between them. The length of the CDR3 is 12 residues. CDR3 amino acids: CATIAPGDEQYF. The CDR3 DNA reads TGCGCCACTATAGCACCGGGGGATGAGCAGTACTTC.